A single sample is the source of the 16 T cell receptor beta chains below, sequenced in a study of response to subunit inactivated influenza vaccine. TCRdb redid the calling of the RT-PCR reads with MiXCR, one entry per CDR3 protein. The repertoire holds about 830,000 distinct CDR3 sequences, 15% to 20% seen once, with about 11% in the top ten. Sample: PBMCs from blood, taken more than 4 days after vaccination. The receptors originated from a man between 50 and 59 years old who received an inactivated influenza vaccine.

The rearrangement uses TRBV12-3 or TRBV12-4 and TRBJ2-5; perhaps TRBD1 as D (5 bases). The CDR3 consists of 14 residues. The V end was cut by 3 bases, the J end by 2 bases, with 10 bases between. The CDR3 DNA reads TGTGCCAGCAGTTTTGAAGCAGGGCAAGAGACCCAGTACTTC. Amino acid sequence: CASSFEAGQETQYF.

The chain combines TRBV2 with TRBJ1-6; D gene ambiguous. This CDR3 has 13 residues. The ends were cut back, 6 bases at V and 8 bases at J, with 11 bases in the middle. Germline lookup yields CDR1 SNHLY and CDR2 FYNNEI. The chain's CDR3 is CASRQVFDSPLHF. The CDR3 DNA is TGTGCCAGCAGACAAGTATTTGATTCACCCCTCCACTTT.

V usage is TRBV20-1 and J usage is TRBJ2-7; 9 positions match TRBD2. This CDR3 contains 13 residues. The J segment lost 5 bases and the V segment lost 4 bases, leaving 6 bases of the junction unmatched. Germline CDR1 DFQATT, CDR2 SNEGSKA (reference sequence). The CDR3 reads CSAKRTSENEQYF. DNA for the CDR3: TGCAGTGCTAAGCGGACTAGCGAGAACGAGCAGTACTTC.

This clonotype occurred a few times. The chain carries TRBV12-3 or TRBV12-4 and TRBJ1-2; TRBD1 matches at 8 bases. Losses at the gene ends were 5 bases for V and 3 bases for J; bases not matched to a gene: 11. This CDR3 has 16 amino acids. The CDR3 nucleotides are TGTGCCAGCAGTCCCGCCGACGGACAGGGTGACTATGGCTACACCTTC. This sequence encodes CASSPADGQGDYGYTF.

The chain employs TRBV20-1 and TRBJ2-1; 11 bases agree with TRBD2. Losses at the gene ends were 0 bases for V and 2 bases for J; bases not matched to a gene: 3. This CDR3 contains 16 residues. Per the germline V gene, CDR1 is DFQATT and CDR2 is SNEGSKA (reference sequence). Here the CDR3 DNA reads TGCAGTGCTAGAGATCTAGCGGGAGGCGCCTACAATGAGCAGTTCTTC. This gives the protein CSARDLAGGAYNEQFF.

J is TRBJ2-7 and V is TRBV29-1; 10 nucleotides align to TRBD1. With V trimmed by 6 bases and J by 4 bases, 6 bases remained unmatched. Germline lookup yields CDR1 SQVTM and CDR2 ANQGSEA. CDR3 length: 13 amino acids. The CDR3 loop reads CSVLDRGQYEQYF. The CDR3 nucleotides read TGCAGCGTGCTAGACAGGGGGCAATACGAGCAGTACTTC.

This clonotype has more than one count but fewer than ten. The chain carries TRBV25-1 and TRBJ2-1; D is perhaps TRBD2 (6 bases). The CDR3 length is 16 residues. Looked up from germline, CDR1 is MGHDK and CDR2 is SYGVNS. The germline V and J ends were trimmed by 3 bases and 2 bases, with 14 bases remaining between them. The chain's CDR3 is CASSDHSGYTYNEQFF. In DNA, the CDR3 is TGTGCCAGCAGTGACCATAGCGGTTATACCTACAATGAGCAGTTCTTC.

A note on this clonotype: The CDR3 ends on some other residue instead of the conserved phenylalanine or tryptophan, so this is likely a read error. The chain carries TRBV29-1 and TRBJ2-7; 8 nucleotides line up with TRBD1. CDR1 is SQVTM, CDR2 ANQGSEA, per germline. V gave up 1 base and J gave up 3 bases; unmatched junction bases: 5. The CDR3 runs 14 residues. The CDR3 reads CSVEGTGSLYEQYL. CDR3 in DNA: TGCAGCGTTGAAGGGACAGGGAGCCTCTACGAGCAGTACTTA.

V and J are TRBV27 and TRBJ1-1; D perhaps matches TRBD1 (5 bases). There are 15 residues in the CDR3. The germline V gene has CDR1 MNHEY and CDR2 SMNVEV (reference sequence). V shed 7 bases and J shed 0 bases, with 15 bases lying between them. In nucleotides, the CDR3 is TGTGCCAGCAAATTCGGGGGGGTCATGAACACTGAAGCTTTCTTT. Its protein product is CASKFGGVMNTEAFF.

This clonotype has a handful of counts. This rearrangement joins TRBV7-2 to TRBJ1-5; D is uncertain. Germline CDR1 is SGHTA and CDR2 is FQGNSA. The CDR3 spans 13 residues. V was clipped by 2 bases and J by 3 bases, with 5 bases between them. CDR3 sequence (DNA): TGTGCCAGCAGCTTATCTTTCAATCAGCCCCAGCATTTT. Translation gives CASSLSFNQPQHF. Full variable domain (missing parts from reference TRBV7-2 and TRBJ1-5): GAGVSQSPSNKVTEKGKDVELRCDPISGHTALYWYRQSLGQGLEFLIYFQGNSAPDKSGLPSDRFSAERTGGSVSTLTIQRTQQEDSAVYLCASSLSFNQPQHFGDGTRLSIL.

The chain carries TRBV18 and TRBJ2-7; D is uncertain. CDR1 is KGHSH, CDR2 LQKENI, per germline. V was shortened by 0 bases and J by 2 bases, with 11 bases between the two germline ends. The CDR3 contains 15 residues. The chain's CDR3 is CASSPPLGTPYEQYF. DNA for the CDR3: TGTGCCAGCTCACCACCATTGGGTACTCCCTACGAGCAGTACTTC.

Turning to this clonotype: An end of the junction does not agree with germline; a read error may underlie this. The chain is built from TRBV7-3 and TRBJ2-1; D is uncertain. This CDR3 comprises 13 residues. CDR1 and CDR2 from the germline V gene are SGHTA and FQGTGA. The DNA of the CDR3 is TGTGCCTGCAGCTTATCGTTACACAATGAGCAGTTCTTC. Residues: CACSLSLHNEQFF.

This clonotype has just a few counts. The rearrangement joins TRBV24-1 to TRBJ2-1; tentatively, D is TRBD1 or TRBD2 (5 bases each). Germline CDR1 reads KGHDR; CDR2 reads SFDVKD. The CDR3 is 14 amino acids. Trimming left V 3 bases short and J 5 bases short, with 10 bases between. This CDR3 reads CATSDLRDDNEQFF. For the CDR3, the DNA is TGTGCCACCAGTGATCTCAGGGACGACAATGAGCAGTTCTTC.

This clonotype has just a few counts. The chain recombines TRBV12-3 or TRBV12-4 with TRBJ2-2; D is ambiguous. The V end lost 6 bases, the J end lost 2 bases, and 13 bases lay between the germline ends. This CDR3 has 15 amino acids. DNA of the CDR3: TGTGCCAGCAGCCACCGGGTCTCAAACACCGGGGAGCTGTTTTTT. Amino acid sequence: CASSHRVSNTGELFF.

The chain combines TRBV20-1 with TRBJ2-7; either TRBD1 or TRBD2 may supply D (5 bases each). Looked up from germline, CDR1 is DFQATT and CDR2 is SNEGSKA (reference sequence). The CDR3 covers 17 residues. Trimming took off 0 bases at V and 7 bases at J, with 25 bases between the two ends. CDR3 sequence: CSARDPPSPTGLREQYF. For the CDR3, the DNA is TGCAGTGCTAGAGATCCCCCCAGCCCAACGGGGCTTAGAGAGCAGTACTTC.

This clonotype was seen only a few times. This rearrangement joins TRBV3-1 to TRBJ2-7, with 8 bases matching TRBD1. With 1 base clipped from V and 13 bases from J, the junction kept 6 bases outside the gene matches. Germline V lookup: CDR1 LGHDT, CDR2 YNNKEL (reference sequence). The CDR3 is 12 residues long. The CDR3 DNA reads TGTGCCAGCAGCCAAGGCTCCGGACAGGGTTACTTC. This gives the protein CASSQGSGQGYF.